This record concerns one T cell receptor beta chain sequence. This sample was included in a study of T-cell reconstitution after alpha-beta-depleted transplantation in children. This CDR3 region has 16 residues. Trimming removed 5 bases at V and 6 bases at J, with 20 bases between. Per germline, CDR1 SGHTA and CDR2 FQGNSA. For TCRbeta, the library was prepared with unique molecular identifiers. One entry per CDR3 protein results from TCRdb running MiXCR on the PCR reads. The table shows about 500,000 distinct CDR3 sequences, with approximately 32% occurring only once. The rearrangement uses TRBV7-2 and TRBJ1-5; D unclear. The input for sequencing was PBMCs from the stem cell graft donor, taken from the stem cell graft. This clonotype originated in a human donor who donated a stem cell graft to a child with aplastic anemia. CDR3 sequence: CASSPPAPGGGQPQHF. The CDR3 nucleotides read TGTGCCAGCAGCCCCCCCGCGCCGGGCGGAGGTCAGCCCCAGCATTTT.